The 9 T cell receptor beta chains below all came from one sample that was sequenced in a study of cytomegalovirus exposure and HLA in healthy donors. In the PCR, 60 Vbeta and 13 Jbeta primers were used. The protocol was immunoSEQ multiplex PCR, while the TCRdb copy is restricted to in-frame clones and leaves out a portion. The sample consists of about 60,000 clones, 55% to 85% of them appearing once. Sequenced material: PBMCs. The receptors derive from a man in his forties or fifties in good health and CMV-seropositive.

This clone showed up just once. The rearrangement joins TRBV11-3 to TRBJ2-7; tentative D call: TRBD1 (6 bases). Germline CDR1 reads SGHNT; CDR2 reads YENEEA. V was pared by 5 bases and J by 0 bases, with 11 bases between. This CDR3 spans 14 amino acids. DNA for the CDR3: TGTGCCAGCAGCCTGGGACACAGCTCCTACGAGCAGTACTTC. It encodes CASSLGHSSYEQYF.

This clone has only one observation. As DNA, the CDR3 is TGTGCCAGCAGACGTGACAGGAGCTCTGGAAACACCATATATTTT. Translated: CASRRDRSSGNTIYF. The chain uses TRBV11-2 and TRBJ1-3; weak D call: TRBD1 (6 bases). Between the trimmed V and J ends, which lost 6 bases and 0 bases, there was a span of 12 bases. Germline V gives CDR1 SGHAT, CDR2 FQNNGV. The CDR3 consists of 15 residues. Based on the CDR3 plus reference TRBV11-2 and TRBJ1-3, the full variable domain is EAGVAQSPRYKIIEKRQSVAFWCNPISGHATLYWYQQILGQGPKLLIQFQNNGVVDDSQLPKDRFSAERLKGVDSTLKIQPAKLEDSAVYLCASRRDRSSGNTIYFGEGSWLTVV.

This clone was counted only a few times. The CDR3 reads CASSLVAGSGYEQYF. As DNA, the CDR3 is TGTGCCAGCAGCTTAGTTGCGGGGAGTGGCTACGAGCAGTACTTC. The rearrangement uses TRBV7-2 and TRBJ2-7; D possibly corresponds to TRBD2 (6 bases). V lost 1 base and J 3 bases, leaving 13 bases between the germline ends. Looked up from germline, CDR1 is SGHTA and CDR2 is FQGNSA. The CDR3 loop spans 15 amino acids. The whole variable domain, filled in from reference TRBV7-2 and TRBJ2-7, reads GAGVSQSPSNKVTEKGKDVELRCDPISGHTALYWYRQSLGQGLEFLIYFQGNSAPDKSGLPSDRFSAERTGGSVSTLTIQRTQQEDSAVYLCASSLVAGSGYEQYFGPGTRLTVT.

This clone was observed a few times. The chain combines TRBV5-4 with TRBJ1-3; D unclear. The V and J ends lost 2 bases and 4 bases respectively, with 7 bases between them. CDR1 and CDR2 (germline): SGHNT, YYREEE (reference sequence). The CDR3 spans 13 residues. Written as DNA, the CDR3 is TGTGCCAGCAGCTTCCCTAACGGAAACACCATATATTTT. As protein: CASSFPNGNTIYF.

The V call is TRBV5-6, the J call TRBJ1-5; D not resolved. Trimming stripped 1 base from V and 1 base from J, with 12 bases between. The CDR3 sequence is 16 residues long. Germline-derived CDR1 and CDR2 are SGHDT and YYEEEE. The CDR3 spells CASSLYSVQSNQPQHF. The CDR3 coding sequence is TGTGCCAGCAGCTTGTATTCGGTCCAAAGCAATCAGCCCCAGCATTTT.

J is TRBJ1-6 and V is TRBV6-1; the D gene is possibly TRBD1 (5 bases). The CDR3 length is 17 residues. Trimming took off 2 bases at V and 8 bases at J, with 19 bases between the two ends. The germline gives CDR1 MNHNS, CDR2 SASEGT. CDR3 DNA sequence: TGTGCCAGCAGTGAAAGTCAGGCAGGGCCCCATCATTCACCCCTCCACTTT. The encoded protein is CASSESQAGPHHSPLHF.

This chain joins TRBV19 and TRBJ1-2; D may be TRBD1 (5 bases). The CDR3 consists of 14 residues. CDR1 and CDR2 (germline): LNHDA, SQIVND (reference sequence). V dropped 7 bases and J dropped 3 bases, with 15 bases sitting between them. The CDR3 reads CASTIPGVDYGYTF. CDR3 DNA: TGTGCCAGTACTATTCCGGGGGTGGACTATGGCTACACCTTC. Full variable domain (outside the CDR3, taken from reference TRBV19 and TRBJ1-2): DGGITQSPKYLFRKEGQNVTLSCEQNLNHDAMYWYRQDPGQGLRLIYYSQIVNDFQKGDIAEGYSVSREKKESFPLTVTSAQKNPTAFYLCASTIPGVDYGYTFGSGTRLTVV.

This chain links TRBV11-2 with TRBJ2-7; D not certain. V was pared by 1 base and J by 5 bases, with 15 bases between. From germline, CDR1 is SGHAT and CDR2 FQNNGV. The CDR3 has 15 amino acids. In DNA, the CDR3 is TGTGCCAGCAGCTTAGTCAACTCCTTCCCCCACGAGCAGTACTTC. Translating gives CASSLVNSFPHEQYF.

This rearrangement joins TRBV9 to TRBJ2-1, with D hard to call. Germline V lookup: CDR1 SGDLS, CDR2 YYNGEE. V was cut by 0 bases and J by 0 bases, with 7 bases left in between. The CDR3 is 15 residues long. The CDR3 coding sequence is TGTGCCAGCAGCGTAGACCCGAGCTCCTACAATGAGCAGTTCTTC. It translates to CASSVDPSSYNEQFF.